This TCR beta chain was found in a study of long-term antiretroviral therapy in people with HIV. Assay version v3.0 of immunoSEQ was used, and it was run at survey level. Here immunoSEQ multiplex PCR was the method, and the copy in TCRdb shows in-frame clones only, minus some. The sample includes around 20,000 clones, approximately 78% of them seen just once. This clone was counted between two and nine times. V shed 5 bases and J shed 2 bases, with 13 bases lying between them. Looked up from germline, CDR1 is MDHEN and CDR2 is SYDVKM. This CDR3 is 15 amino acids long. This receptor was identified in a woman in her 40s with HIV. The rearrangement uses TRBV28 and TRBJ1-5; a weak D match, TRBD1 (5 bases). The sequencing used unsorted PBMCs, collected at the start of antiretroviral therapy, before treatment. The CDR3 coding sequence is TGTGCCAGCAGTCTTGACAGCTCCGGCAATCAGCCCCAGCATTTT. Its translation is CASSLDSSGNQPQHF.